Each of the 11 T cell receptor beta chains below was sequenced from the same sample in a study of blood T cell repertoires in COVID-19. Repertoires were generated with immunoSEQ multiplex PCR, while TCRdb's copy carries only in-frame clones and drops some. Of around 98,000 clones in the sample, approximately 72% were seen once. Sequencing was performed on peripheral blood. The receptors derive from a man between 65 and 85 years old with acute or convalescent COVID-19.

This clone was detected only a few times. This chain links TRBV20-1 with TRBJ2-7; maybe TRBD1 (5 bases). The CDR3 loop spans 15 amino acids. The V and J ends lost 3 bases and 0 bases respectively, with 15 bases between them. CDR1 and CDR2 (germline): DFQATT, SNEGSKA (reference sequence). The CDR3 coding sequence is TGCAGTGCTAGTCTGGCCAGGGTCACCTCCTACGAGCAGTACTTC. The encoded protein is CSASLARVTSYEQYF.

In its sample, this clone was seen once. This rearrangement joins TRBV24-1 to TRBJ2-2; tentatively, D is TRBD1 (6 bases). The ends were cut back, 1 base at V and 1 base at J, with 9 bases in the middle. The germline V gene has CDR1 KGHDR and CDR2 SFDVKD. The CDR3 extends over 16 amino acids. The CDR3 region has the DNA TGTGCCACCAGTGATTTCGGCAGGGGGAACACCGGGGAGCTGTTTTTT. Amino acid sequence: CATSDFGRGNTGELFF.

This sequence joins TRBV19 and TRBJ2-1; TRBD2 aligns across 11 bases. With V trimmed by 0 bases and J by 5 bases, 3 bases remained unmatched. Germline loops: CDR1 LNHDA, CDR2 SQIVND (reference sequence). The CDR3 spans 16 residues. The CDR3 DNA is TGTGCCAGTAGTATAGAAGGGACTAGCGGTCACAATGAGCAGTTCTTC. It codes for CASSIEGTSGHNEQFF.

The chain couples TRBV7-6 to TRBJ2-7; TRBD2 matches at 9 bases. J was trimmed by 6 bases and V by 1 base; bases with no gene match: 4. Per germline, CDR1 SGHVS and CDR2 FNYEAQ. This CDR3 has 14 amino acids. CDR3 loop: CASSLVVAGVEQYF. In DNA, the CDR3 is TGTGCCAGCAGCTTAGTAGTAGCGGGAGTCGAGCAGTACTTC.

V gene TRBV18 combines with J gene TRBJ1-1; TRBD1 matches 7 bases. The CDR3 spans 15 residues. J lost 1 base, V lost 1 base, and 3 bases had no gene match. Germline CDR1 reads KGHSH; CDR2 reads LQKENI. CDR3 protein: CASSPQWDRNTEAFF. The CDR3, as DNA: TGTGCCAGCTCACCACAATGGGACAGGAACACTGAAGCTTTCTTT.

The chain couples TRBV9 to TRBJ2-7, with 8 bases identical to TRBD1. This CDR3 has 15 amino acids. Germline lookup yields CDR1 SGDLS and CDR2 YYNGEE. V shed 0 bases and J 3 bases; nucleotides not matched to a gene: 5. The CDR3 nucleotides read TGTGCCAGCAGCGTAGCTGGGACAGGAGGCTACGAGCAGTACTTC. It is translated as CASSVAGTGGYEQYF.

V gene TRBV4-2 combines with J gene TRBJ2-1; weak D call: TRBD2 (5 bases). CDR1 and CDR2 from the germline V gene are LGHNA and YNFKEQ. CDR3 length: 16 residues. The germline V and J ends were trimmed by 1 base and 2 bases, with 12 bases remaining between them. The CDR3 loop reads CASSQARALAYNEQFF. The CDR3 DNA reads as TGTGCCAGCAGCCAAGCGCGGGCTTTGGCCTACAATGAGCAGTTCTTC.

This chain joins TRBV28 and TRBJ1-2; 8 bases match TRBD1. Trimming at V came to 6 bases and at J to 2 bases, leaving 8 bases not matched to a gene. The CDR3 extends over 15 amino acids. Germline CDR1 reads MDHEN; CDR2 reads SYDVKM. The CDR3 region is CASRGQGAENYGYTF. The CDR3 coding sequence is TGTGCCAGCAGGGGTCAGGGGGCGGAAAACTATGGCTACACCTTC.

The CDR3 nucleotides read TGTGCCAGTAGATATAGCGGACCTAGCACAGATACGCAGTATTTT. It translates to CASRYSGPSTDTQYF. V is TRBV19 and J is TRBJ2-3; a possible D gene is TRBD2 (6 bases). The germline CDR1 and CDR2 sequences are LNHDA and SQIVND (reference sequence). The ends were cut back, 6 bases at V and 0 bases at J, with 13 bases in the middle. The CDR3 covers 15 residues.

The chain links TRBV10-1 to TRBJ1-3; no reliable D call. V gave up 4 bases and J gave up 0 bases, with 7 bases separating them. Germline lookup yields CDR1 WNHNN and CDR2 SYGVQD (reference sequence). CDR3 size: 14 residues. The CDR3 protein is CASSGPYSGNTIYF. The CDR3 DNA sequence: TGCGCCAGCAGTGGCCCCTACTCTGGAAACACCATATATTTT.

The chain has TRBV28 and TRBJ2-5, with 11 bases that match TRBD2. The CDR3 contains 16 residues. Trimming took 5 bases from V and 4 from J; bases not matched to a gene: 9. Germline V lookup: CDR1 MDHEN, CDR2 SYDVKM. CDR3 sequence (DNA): TGTGCCAGCAGTCCCCTAGCGGGAGGATCGATAGAGACCCAGTACTTC. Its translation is CASSPLAGGSIETQYF.